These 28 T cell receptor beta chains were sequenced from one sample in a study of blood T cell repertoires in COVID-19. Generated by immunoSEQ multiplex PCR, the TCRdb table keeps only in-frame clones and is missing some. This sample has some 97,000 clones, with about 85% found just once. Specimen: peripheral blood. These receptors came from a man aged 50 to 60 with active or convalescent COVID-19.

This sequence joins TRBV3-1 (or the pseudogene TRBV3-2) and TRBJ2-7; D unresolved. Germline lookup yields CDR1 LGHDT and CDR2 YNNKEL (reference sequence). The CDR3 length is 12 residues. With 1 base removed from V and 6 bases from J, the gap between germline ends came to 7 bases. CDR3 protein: CASSQGPLEQYF. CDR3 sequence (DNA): TGTGCCAGCAGCCAAGGTCCCCTCGAGCAGTACTTC.

The CDR3 DNA reads as TGCGCCAGCAGCCTAACGACAGGGGAAAAACTGTTTTTT. Translated: CASSLTTGEKLFF. The rearrangement joins TRBV4-1 to TRBJ1-4; 7 bases agree with TRBD1. Per the germline V gene, CDR1 is MGHRA and CDR2 is YSYEKL. Trimming at V came to 4 bases and at J to 8 bases, leaving 4 bases not matched to a gene. The CDR3 is 13 amino acids.

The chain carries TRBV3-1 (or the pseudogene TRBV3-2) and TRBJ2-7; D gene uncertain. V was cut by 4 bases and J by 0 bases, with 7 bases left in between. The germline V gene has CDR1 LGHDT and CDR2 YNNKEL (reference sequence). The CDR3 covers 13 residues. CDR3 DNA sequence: TGTGCCAGCAGCCTTCGGAGCTCCTACGAGCAGTACTTC. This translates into CASSLRSSYEQYF.

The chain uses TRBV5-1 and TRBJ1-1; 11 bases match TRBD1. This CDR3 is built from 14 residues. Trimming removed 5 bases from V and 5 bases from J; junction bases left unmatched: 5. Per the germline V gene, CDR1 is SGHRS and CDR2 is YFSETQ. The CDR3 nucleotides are TGCGCCAGCAGGCCGGACAGGGGGCAGACTGAAGCTTTCTTT. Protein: CASRPDRGQTEAFF.

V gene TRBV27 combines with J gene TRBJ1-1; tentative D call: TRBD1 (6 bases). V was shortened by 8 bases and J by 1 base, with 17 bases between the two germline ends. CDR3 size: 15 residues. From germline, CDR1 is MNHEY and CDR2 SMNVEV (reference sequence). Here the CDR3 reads CASSKRGARNTEAFF. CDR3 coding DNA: TGTGCCAGCTCTAAGCGGGGGGCCAGGAACACTGAAGCTTTCTTT.

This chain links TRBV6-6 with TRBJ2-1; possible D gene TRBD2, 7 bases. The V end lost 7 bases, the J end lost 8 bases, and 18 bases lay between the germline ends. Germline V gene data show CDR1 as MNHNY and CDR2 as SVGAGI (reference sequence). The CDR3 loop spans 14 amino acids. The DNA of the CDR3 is TGTGCCAGCAAGGGGGAGGGCCATTGGGATGAGCAGTTCTTC. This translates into CASKGEGHWDEQFF.

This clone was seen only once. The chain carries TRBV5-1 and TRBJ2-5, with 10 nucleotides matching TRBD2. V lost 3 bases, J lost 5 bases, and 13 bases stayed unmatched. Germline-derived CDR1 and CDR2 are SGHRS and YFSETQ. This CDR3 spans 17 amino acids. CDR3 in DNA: TGCGCCAGCAGCTGGACGGGAGCGGGAGGGCCCTCGGAGACCCAGTACTTC. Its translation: CASSWTGAGGPSETQYF.

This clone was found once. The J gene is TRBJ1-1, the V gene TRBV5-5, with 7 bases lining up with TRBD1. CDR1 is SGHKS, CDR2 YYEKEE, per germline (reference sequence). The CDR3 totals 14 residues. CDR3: CATNPTGKGTEAFF. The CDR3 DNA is TGTGCGACAAATCCGACAGGGAAGGGCACTGAAGCTTTCTTT.

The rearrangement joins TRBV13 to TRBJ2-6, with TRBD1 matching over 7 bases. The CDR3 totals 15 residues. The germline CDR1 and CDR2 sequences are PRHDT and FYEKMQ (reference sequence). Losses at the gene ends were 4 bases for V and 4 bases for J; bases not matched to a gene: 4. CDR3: CASSYRGGGANVLTF. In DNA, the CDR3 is TGTGCCAGCAGCTACAGGGGCGGCGGGGCCAACGTCCTGACTTTC.

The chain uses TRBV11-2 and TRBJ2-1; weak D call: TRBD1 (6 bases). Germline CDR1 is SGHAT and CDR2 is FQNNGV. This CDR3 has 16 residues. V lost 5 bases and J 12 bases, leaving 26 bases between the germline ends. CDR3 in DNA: TGTGCCAGCAGCCCGCCTCCCGCTGGACAGAAGGGCAGGCAGTTCTTC. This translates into CASSPPPAGQKGRQFF.

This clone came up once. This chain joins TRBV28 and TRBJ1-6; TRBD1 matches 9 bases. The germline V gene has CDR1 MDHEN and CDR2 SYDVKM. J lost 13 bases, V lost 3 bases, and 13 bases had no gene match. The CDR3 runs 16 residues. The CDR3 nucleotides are TGTGCCAGCAGTTTGGGACAGGGTAGACCCCCCGTCCCCCTCCACTTT. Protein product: CASSLGQGRPPVPLHF.

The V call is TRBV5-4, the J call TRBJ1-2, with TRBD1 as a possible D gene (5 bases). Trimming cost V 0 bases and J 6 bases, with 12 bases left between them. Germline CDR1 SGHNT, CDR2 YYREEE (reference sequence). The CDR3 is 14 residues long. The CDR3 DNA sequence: TGTGCCAGCAGCTTGGAAGACAGCTTAAATGGCTACACCTTC. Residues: CASSLEDSLNGYTF.

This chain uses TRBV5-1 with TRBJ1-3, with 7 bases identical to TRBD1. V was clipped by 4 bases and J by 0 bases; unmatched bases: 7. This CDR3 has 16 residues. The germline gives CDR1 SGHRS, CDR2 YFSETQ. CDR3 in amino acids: CASSLRDSNSGNTIYF. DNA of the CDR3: TGCGCCAGCAGCCTGAGGGACAGCAACTCTGGAAACACCATATATTTT.

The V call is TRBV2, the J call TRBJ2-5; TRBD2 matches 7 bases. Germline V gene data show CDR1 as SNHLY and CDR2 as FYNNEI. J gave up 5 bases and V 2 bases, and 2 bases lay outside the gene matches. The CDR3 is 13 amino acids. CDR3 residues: CASSERGGETQYF. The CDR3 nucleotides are TGTGCCAGCAGTGAACGGGGAGGGGAGACCCAGTACTTC. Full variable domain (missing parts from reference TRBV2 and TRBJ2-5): EPEVTQTPSHQVTQMGQEVILRCVPISNHLYFYWYRQILGQKVEFLVSFYNNEISEKSEIFDDQFSVERPDGSNFTLKIRSTKLEDSAMYFCASSERGGETQYFGPGTRLLVL.

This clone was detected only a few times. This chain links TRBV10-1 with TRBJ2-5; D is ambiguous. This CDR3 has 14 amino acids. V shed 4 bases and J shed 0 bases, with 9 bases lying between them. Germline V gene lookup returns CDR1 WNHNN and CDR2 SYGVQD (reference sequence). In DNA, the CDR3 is TGCGCCAGCAGTGCTGGGCAGCACCAAGAGACCCAGTACTTC. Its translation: CASSAGQHQETQYF.

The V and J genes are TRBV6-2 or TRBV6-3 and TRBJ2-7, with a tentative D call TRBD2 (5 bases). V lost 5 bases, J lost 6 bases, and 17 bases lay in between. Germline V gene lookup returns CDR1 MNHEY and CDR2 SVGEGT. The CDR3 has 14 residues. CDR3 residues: CASSTLGISVEQYF. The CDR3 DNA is TGTGCCAGCAGTACACTGGGGATTAGCGTCGAGCAGTACTTC.

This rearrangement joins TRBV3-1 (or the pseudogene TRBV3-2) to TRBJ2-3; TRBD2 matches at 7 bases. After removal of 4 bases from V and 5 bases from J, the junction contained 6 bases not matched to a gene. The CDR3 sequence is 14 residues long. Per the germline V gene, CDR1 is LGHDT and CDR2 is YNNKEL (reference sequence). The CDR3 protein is CASSPHTSEDTQYF. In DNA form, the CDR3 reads TGTGCCAGCAGCCCTCATACTAGCGAAGATACGCAGTATTTT.

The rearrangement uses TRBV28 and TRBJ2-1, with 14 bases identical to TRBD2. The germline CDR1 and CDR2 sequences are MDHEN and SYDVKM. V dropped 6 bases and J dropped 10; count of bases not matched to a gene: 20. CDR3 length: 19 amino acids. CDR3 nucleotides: TGTGCCAGCAGCCGAGGGGGGACTAGCGGGGGTCTCCCCCTTTACGAGCAGTTCTTC. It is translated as CASSRGGTSGGLPLYEQFF.

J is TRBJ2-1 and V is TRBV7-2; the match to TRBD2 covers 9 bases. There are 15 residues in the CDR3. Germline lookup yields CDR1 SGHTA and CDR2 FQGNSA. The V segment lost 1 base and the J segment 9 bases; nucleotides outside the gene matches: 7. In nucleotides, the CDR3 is TGTGCCAGCAGCTTAGGAGGGGGACTAGCCATTGAGCAGTTCTTC. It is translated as CASSLGGGLAIEQFF. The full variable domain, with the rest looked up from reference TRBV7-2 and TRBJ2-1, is GAGVSQSPSNKVTEKGKDVELRCDPISGHTALYWYRQSLGQGLEFLIYFQGNSAPDKSGLPSDRFSAERTGGSVSTLTIQRTQQEDSAVYLCASSLGGGLAIEQFFGPGTRLTVL.

The CDR3 here is CASSPGQGIREDTDTQYF. As DNA, the CDR3 is TGTGCCAGCAGCCCGGGACAGGGAATAAGAGAAGACACAGATACGCAGTATTTT. The chain uses TRBV5-4 and TRBJ2-3, with 9 bases lining up with TRBD1. The CDR3 has 18 amino acids. J was trimmed by 2 bases and V by 4 bases; bases with no gene match: 14. The germline V gene has CDR1 SGHNT and CDR2 YYREEE (reference sequence).

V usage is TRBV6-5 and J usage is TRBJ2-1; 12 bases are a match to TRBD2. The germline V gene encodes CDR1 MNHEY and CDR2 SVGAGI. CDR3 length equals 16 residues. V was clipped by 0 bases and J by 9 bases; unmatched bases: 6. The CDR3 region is CASSYSTSGRHSEQFF. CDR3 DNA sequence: TGTGCCAGCAGTTACTCGACTAGCGGGAGACATAGTGAGCAGTTCTTC.

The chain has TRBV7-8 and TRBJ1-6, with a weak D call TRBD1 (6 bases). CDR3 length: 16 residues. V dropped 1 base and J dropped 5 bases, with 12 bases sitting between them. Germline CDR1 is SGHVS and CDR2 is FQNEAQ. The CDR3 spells CASSLEGHRNNSPLHF. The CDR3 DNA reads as TGTGCCAGCAGCTTAGAGGGACACAGGAATAATTCACCCCTCCACTTT. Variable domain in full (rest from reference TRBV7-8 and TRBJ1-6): GAGVSQSPRYKVAKRGQDVALRCDPISGHVSLFWYQQALGQGPEFLTYFQNEAQLDKSGLPSDRFFAERPEGSVSTLKIQRTQQEDSAVYLCASSLEGHRNNSPLHFGNGTRLTVT.

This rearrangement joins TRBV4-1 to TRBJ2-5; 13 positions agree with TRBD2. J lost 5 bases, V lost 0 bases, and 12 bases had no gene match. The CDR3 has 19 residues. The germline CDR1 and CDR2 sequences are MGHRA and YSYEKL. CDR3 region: CASSQDRGTSGRALETQYF. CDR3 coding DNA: TGCGCCAGCAGCCAAGATAGGGGCACTAGCGGGAGGGCCTTGGAGACCCAGTACTTC.

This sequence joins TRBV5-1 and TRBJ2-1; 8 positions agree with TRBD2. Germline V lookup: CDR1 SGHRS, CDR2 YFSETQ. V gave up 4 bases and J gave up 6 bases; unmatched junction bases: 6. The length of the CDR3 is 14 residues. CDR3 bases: TGCGCCAGCAGCCAACTAGCGGACCTCAATGAGCAGTTCTTC. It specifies CASSQLADLNEQFF.

The CDR3 DNA is TGTGCCAGCAGTGCCCGACAGGGCACTGAAGCTTTCTTT. Its translation is CASSARQGTEAFF. The chain couples TRBV25-1 to TRBJ1-1, with 7 bases lining up with TRBD1. Germline assignment: CDR1 MGHDK and CDR2 SYGVNS. With V trimmed by 4 bases and J by 4 bases, 3 bases remained unmatched. There are 13 residues in the CDR3.

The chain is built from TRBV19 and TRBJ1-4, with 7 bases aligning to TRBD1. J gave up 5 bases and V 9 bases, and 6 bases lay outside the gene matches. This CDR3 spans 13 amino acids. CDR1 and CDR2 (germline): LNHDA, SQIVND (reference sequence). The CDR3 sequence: CASGDSANEKLFF. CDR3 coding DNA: TGTGCCAGCGGGGACAGCGCCAATGAAAAACTGTTTTTT.

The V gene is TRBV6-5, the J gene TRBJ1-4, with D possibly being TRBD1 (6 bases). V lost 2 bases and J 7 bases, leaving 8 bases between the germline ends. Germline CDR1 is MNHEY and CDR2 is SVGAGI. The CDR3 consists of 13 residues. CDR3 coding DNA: TGTGCCAGCAGTTACGGGACAACTGAAAAACTGTTTTTT. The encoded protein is CASSYGTTEKLFF.

The DNA for the CDR3 is TGTGCCAGCAGTCTATCGTCCCAAGAGACCCAGTACTTC. Amino acids: CASSLSSQETQYF. The chain combines TRBV25-1 with TRBJ2-5; no clear D gene. The CDR3 is 13 amino acids. Germline V gives CDR1 MGHDK, CDR2 SYGVNS. The V end lost 5 bases, the J end lost 1 base, and 8 bases lay between the germline ends. Variable domain in full (rest from reference TRBV25-1 and TRBJ2-5): EADIYQTPRYLVIGTGKKITLECSQTMGHDKMYWYQQDPGMELHLIHYSYGVNSTEKGDLSSESTVSRIRTEHFPLTLESARPSHTSQYLCASSLSSQETQYFGPGTRLLVL.